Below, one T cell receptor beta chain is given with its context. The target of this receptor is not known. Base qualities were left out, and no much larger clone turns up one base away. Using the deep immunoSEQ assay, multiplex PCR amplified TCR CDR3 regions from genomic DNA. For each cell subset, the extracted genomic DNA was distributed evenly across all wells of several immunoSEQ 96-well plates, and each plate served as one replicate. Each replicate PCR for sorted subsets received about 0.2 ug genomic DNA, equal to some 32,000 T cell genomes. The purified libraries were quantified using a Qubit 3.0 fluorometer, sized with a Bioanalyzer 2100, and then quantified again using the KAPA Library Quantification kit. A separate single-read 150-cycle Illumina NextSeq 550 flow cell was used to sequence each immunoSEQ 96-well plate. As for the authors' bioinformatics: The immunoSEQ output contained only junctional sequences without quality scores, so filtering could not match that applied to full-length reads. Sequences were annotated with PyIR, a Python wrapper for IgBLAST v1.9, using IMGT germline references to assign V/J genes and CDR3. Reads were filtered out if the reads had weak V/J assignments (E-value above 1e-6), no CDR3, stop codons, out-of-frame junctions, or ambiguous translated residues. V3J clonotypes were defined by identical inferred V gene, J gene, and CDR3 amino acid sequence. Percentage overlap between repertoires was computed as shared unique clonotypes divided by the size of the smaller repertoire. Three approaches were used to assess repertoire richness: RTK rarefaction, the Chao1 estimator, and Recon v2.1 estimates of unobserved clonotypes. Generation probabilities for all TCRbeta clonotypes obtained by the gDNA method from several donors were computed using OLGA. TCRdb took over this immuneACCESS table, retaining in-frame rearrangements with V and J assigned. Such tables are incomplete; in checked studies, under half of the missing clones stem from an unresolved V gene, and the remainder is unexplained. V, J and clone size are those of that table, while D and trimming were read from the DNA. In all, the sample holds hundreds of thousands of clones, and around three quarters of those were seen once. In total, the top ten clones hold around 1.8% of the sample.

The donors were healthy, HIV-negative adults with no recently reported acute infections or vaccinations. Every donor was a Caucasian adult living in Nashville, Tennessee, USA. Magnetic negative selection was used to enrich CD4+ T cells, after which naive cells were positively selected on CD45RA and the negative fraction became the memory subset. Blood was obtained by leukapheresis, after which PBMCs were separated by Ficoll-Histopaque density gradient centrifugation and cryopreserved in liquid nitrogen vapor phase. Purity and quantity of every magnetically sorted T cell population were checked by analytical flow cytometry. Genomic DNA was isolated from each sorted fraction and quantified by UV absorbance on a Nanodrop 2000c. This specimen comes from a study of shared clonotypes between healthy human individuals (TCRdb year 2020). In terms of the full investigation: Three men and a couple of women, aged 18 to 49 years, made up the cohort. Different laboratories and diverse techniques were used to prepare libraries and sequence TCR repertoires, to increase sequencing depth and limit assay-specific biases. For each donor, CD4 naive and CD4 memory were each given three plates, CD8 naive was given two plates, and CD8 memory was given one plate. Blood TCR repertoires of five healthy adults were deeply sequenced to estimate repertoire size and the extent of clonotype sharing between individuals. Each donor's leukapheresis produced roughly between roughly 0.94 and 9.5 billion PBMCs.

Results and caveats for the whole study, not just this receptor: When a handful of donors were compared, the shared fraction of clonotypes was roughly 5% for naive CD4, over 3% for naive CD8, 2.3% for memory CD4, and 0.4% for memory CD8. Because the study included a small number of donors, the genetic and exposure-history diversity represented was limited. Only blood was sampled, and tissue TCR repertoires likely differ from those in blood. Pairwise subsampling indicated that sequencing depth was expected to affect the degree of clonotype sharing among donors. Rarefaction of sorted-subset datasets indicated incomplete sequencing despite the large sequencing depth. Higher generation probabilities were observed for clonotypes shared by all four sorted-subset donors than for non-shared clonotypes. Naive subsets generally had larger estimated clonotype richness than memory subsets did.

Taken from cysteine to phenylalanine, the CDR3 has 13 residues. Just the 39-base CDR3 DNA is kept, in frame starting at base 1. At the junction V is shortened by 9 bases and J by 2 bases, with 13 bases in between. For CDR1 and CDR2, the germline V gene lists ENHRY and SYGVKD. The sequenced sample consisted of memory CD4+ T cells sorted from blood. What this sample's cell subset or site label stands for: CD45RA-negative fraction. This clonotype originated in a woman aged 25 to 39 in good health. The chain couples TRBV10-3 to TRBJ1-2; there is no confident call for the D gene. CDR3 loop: CAITVAPNYGYTF. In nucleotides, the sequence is TGTGCCATAACGGTCGCCCCCAACTATGGCTACACCTTC.